One sample yielded the 27 T cell receptor beta chains listed below, sequenced in a study of T cell changes during pregnancy in multiple sclerosis. Generated by immunoSEQ multiplex PCR, the TCRdb table keeps only in-frame clones and is missing some. The table lists tens of thousands of clones, approximately 91% of them singletons, with around 8.1% in the top ten. Sequencing was performed on CD8+ T cells from peripheral blood mononuclear cells, taken after pregnancy. The source is a female donor with multiple sclerosis, enrolled in a pregnancy study.

The chain is built from TRBV5-5 and TRBJ2-7; D is perhaps TRBD1 (6 bases). Deletions cut 4 bases from V and 3 bases from J, with 8 bases between. Germline V gene data show CDR1 as SGHKS and CDR2 as YYEKEE (reference sequence). This CDR3 spans 12 amino acids. This CDR3 is CASSADSYEQYF. As DNA, the CDR3 is TGTGCCAGCAGCGCGGACAGCTACGAGCAGTACTTC.

The chain uses TRBV6-5 and TRBJ1-6; D not certain. Looked up from germline, CDR1 is MNHEY and CDR2 is SVGAGI. V lost 6 bases, J lost 1 base, and 10 bases lay in between. The CDR3 extends over 15 amino acids. CDR3 sequence: CASSDTLSYNSPLHF. In nucleotides, the CDR3 is TGTGCCAGCAGCGACACTCTTTCCTATAATTCACCCCTCCACTTT.

The rearrangement joins TRBV5-6 to TRBJ2-7; no clear D gene. The CDR3 runs 11 residues. V lost 3 bases to trimming and J lost 4 bases, with 5 bases between them. In germline, CDR1 is SGHDT, CDR2 YYEEEE. In nucleotides, the CDR3 is TGTGCCAGCAGCTCGTTTTACGAGCAGTACTTC. It encodes CASSSFYEQYF. Full variable domain (rest looked up from reference TRBV5-6 and TRBJ2-7): DAGVTQSPTHLIKTRGQQVTLRCSPKSGHDTVSWYQQALGQGPQFIFQYYEEEERQRGNFPDRFSGHQFPNYSSELNVNALLLGDSALYLCASSSFYEQYFGPGTRLTVT.

The chain carries TRBV19 and TRBJ2-5; 9 nucleotides match TRBD2. Germline V gene sequence: CDR1 LNHDA, CDR2 SQIVND (reference sequence). CDR3 length equals 15 residues. V shed 2 bases and J 5 bases; nucleotides not matched to a gene: 6. The DNA of the CDR3 is TGTGCCAGTAGTATAAATCGGCGGGGGGGGGAGACCCAGTACTTC. Translation: CASSINRRGGETQYF.

V gene TRBV15 combines with J gene TRBJ2-5, with D possibly matching TRBD1 (6 bases). Trimming stripped 3 bases from V and 1 base from J, with 12 bases between. The germline gives CDR1 LNHNV, CDR2 YYDKDF (reference sequence). The CDR3 runs to 15 residues. The CDR3 spells CATSSPDSAQETQYF. CDR3 nucleotide sequence: TGTGCCACCAGCAGCCCGGACAGCGCCCAAGAGACCCAGTACTTC.

V is TRBV28 and J is TRBJ2-7; D perhaps matches TRBD2 (6 bases). Per germline, CDR1 MDHEN and CDR2 SYDVKM. CDR3 length equals 14 residues. V lost 2 bases to trimming and J lost 5 bases, with 13 bases between them. The CDR3 here is CASSLGPGVHEQYF. CDR3 nucleotide sequence: TGTGCCAGCAGTTTAGGGCCGGGAGTCCACGAGCAGTACTTC.

V usage is TRBV6-1 and J usage is TRBJ1-3; tentative D call: TRBD1 (6 bases). From germline, CDR1 is MNHNS and CDR2 SASEGT. The CDR3 spans 17 residues. Trimming pared 3 bases from V and 0 bases from J, leaving 15 bases between. In nucleotides, the CDR3 is TGTGCCAGCAGTGAGGACCCGGGACACCTCTCTGGAAACACCATATATTTT. Translating gives CASSEDPGHLSGNTIYF.

The rearrangement uses TRBV5-1 and TRBJ1-2, with D possibly TRBD1 on 5 matching bases. V was trimmed by 5 bases and J by 8 bases, leaving 10 bases between them. The CDR3 loop spans 11 amino acids. The germline V gene encodes CDR1 SGHRS and CDR2 YFSETQ. The DNA of the CDR3 is TGCGCCAGCAGTCCAGGGTTGGGCTACACCTTC. Protein: CASSPGLGYTF.

This chain connects TRBV27 to TRBJ2-3, with a tentative D call TRBD1 (6 bases). V lost 2 bases, J lost 6 bases, and 12 bases lay in between. From germline, CDR1 is MNHEY and CDR2 SMNVEV (reference sequence). The CDR3 extends over 14 amino acids. In DNA form, the CDR3 reads TGTGCCAGCAGTTTAACAGGGCTCCCCGATACGCAGTATTTT. Translating gives CASSLTGLPDTQYF.

The chain recombines TRBV4-3 with TRBJ2-7; 7 bases align to TRBD2. The ends lost 5 bases at V and 0 bases at J; junction bases unmatched: 7. CDR1 is LGHNA, CDR2 YSLEER, per germline. The CDR3 extends over 15 amino acids. As DNA, the CDR3 is TGCGCCAGCAGCTTTTCTAGCGGCGGCTCCTACGAGCAGTACTTC. As protein: CASSFSSGGSYEQYF.

The chain recombines TRBV4-1 with TRBJ2-2; 10 bases fit TRBD2. CDR3 length: 17 amino acids. Germline CDR1 reads MGHRA; CDR2 reads YSYEKL. V shed 1 base and J 3 bases; nucleotides not matched to a gene: 5. The CDR3 region has the DNA TGCGCCAGCAGCCAAGTAGGACTAGCGGAGGACACCGGGGAGCTGTTTTTT. Amino acids: CASSQVGLAEDTGELFF.

This chain links TRBV4-3 with TRBJ2-3, with 11 bases lining up with TRBD2. The junction had 9 bases not matched to a gene; V was cut back by 4 bases and J by 6 bases. Germline V CDR1 and CDR2: LGHNA, YSLEER. The CDR3 has 16 amino acids. This CDR3 is CASSPTGTSGMDTQYF. The CDR3 DNA sequence: TGCGCCAGCAGCCCCACCGGGACTAGCGGCATGGATACGCAGTATTTT.

This chain connects TRBV11-2 to TRBJ2-1; D may be TRBD2 (6 bases). Germline CDR1 is SGHAT and CDR2 is FQNNGV. V lost 1 base and J lost 6, with 7 bases in between. This CDR3 region has 13 residues. This CDR3 is CASSLVGLNEQFF. In DNA form, the CDR3 reads TGTGCCAGCAGCTTAGTGGGACTCAATGAGCAGTTCTTC.

This rearrangement joins TRBV21-1 to TRBJ1-1. TRBV21-1 is a known pseudogene. The CDR3 spans 14 residues. CDR3 DNA sequence: TGTGCCAGCAGCAATCCGGGGGGAAACACTGAAGCTTTCTTT. Its translation: CASSNPGGNTEAFF.

The DNA for the CDR3 is TGTGCCTGGAGTCATAACCAGGGATATCAAGAGACCCAGTACTTC. Translating gives CAWSHNQGYQETQYF. V gene TRBV30 combines with J gene TRBJ2-5, with D possibly being TRBD1 (5 bases). CDR3 length equals 15 residues. CDR1 GTSNPN and CDR2 SVGIG come from the germline V gene (reference sequence). The V and J ends lost 2 bases and 2 bases respectively, with 15 bases between them.

This sequence joins TRBV14 and TRBJ2-1; TRBD2 matches at 8 bases. J gave up 4 bases and V 6 bases, and 11 bases lay outside the gene matches. The CDR3 covers 16 residues. Germline lookup yields CDR1 SGHDN and CDR2 FVKESK. The DNA for the CDR3 is TGTGCCAGCAGGCACAGCGGGAGTGAATGGTACAATGAGCAGTTCTTC. Translated, it gives CASRHSGSEWYNEQFF.

V and J are TRBV9 and TRBJ1-1, with a possible D match to TRBD1 (6 bases). Germline assignment: CDR1 SGDLS and CDR2 YYNGEE. Trimming removed 0 bases from V and 4 bases from J, with 13 bases in between. There are 15 residues in the CDR3. Here the CDR3 reads CASSVGGVGGTEAFF. The CDR3 region has the DNA TGTGCCAGCAGCGTAGGTGGGGTAGGGGGCACTGAAGCTTTCTTT.

The CDR3 bases are TGTGCCAGCAGCAGTGCCGGGACAGACTCCTACGAGCAGTACTTC. It yields the protein CASSSAGTDSYEQYF. The gene calls are TRBV5-4 and TRBJ2-7, with 7 bases aligning to TRBD1. CDR1 is SGHNT, CDR2 YYREEE, per germline (reference sequence). The CDR3 contains 15 residues. The V gene end was trimmed by 4 bases and the J gene end by 0 bases; junction bases not matched to a gene: 7.

This chain joins TRBV7-8 and TRBJ2-3; the D gene is possibly TRBD1 (6 bases). Looked up from germline, CDR1 is SGHVS and CDR2 is FQNEAQ. The CDR3 is made up of 16 amino acids. Trimming took off 1 base at V and 0 bases at J, with 11 bases between the two ends. CDR3 sequence reads: CASSLVETGSTDTQYF. The CDR3 DNA sequence: TGTGCCAGCAGCTTAGTGGAGACAGGAAGCACAGATACGCAGTATTTT.

The chain joins TRBV7-9 to TRBJ1-1; TRBD1 is a possible D gene (5 bases). Per the germline V gene, CDR1 is SEHNR and CDR2 is FQNEAQ (reference sequence). This CDR3 is built from 15 residues. Trimming took 0 bases from V and 1 from J, leaving 9 bases between them. Here the CDR3 reads CASSLATGRNTEAFF. Here the CDR3 DNA reads TGTGCCAGCAGCTTAGCTACAGGCCGGAACACTGAAGCTTTCTTT.

On this clone: Germline and junction disagree at one end, which may indicate a read error. The rearrangement uses TRBV6-6 and TRBJ2-7; TRBD1 matches 7 bases. The CDR3 has 14 residues. Germline CDR1 MNHNY, CDR2 SVGAGI (reference sequence). The DNA of the CDR3 is TGTGCCAGCAGTTACGAGCCGGGACAGCACGCTATTAGCTTC. Translation: CASSYEPGQHAISF.

With respect to this clone: In the same sample, other DNA sequences code for this CDR3. The V gene is TRBV20-1, the J gene TRBJ2-7; no clear D. Germline CDR1 is DFQATT and CDR2 is SNEGSKA (reference sequence). Trimming pared 2 bases from V and 4 bases from J, leaving 6 bases between. The CDR3 length is 11 residues. This CDR3 is CSARRGYEQYF. The CDR3 DNA reads TGCAGTGCTAGACGCGGTTACGAGCAGTACTTC.

The J gene is TRBJ1-2, the V gene TRBV5-4; possibly TRBD1 for D (6 bases). This CDR3 contains 14 residues. Trimming stripped 4 bases from V and 8 bases from J, with 18 bases between. Germline values: CDR1 SGHNT, CDR2 YYREEE (reference sequence). Written as DNA, the CDR3 is TGTGCCAGCAGCCTTCGGGCGGGGGGCCAAGGCTACACCTTC. It translates to CASSLRAGGQGYTF.

The V and J genes are TRBV27 and TRBJ2-2; D possibly corresponds to TRBD2 (6 bases). The V gene's germline CDR1 is MNHEY and CDR2 SMNVEV (reference sequence). This CDR3 has 13 amino acids. Deletions cut 5 bases from V and 4 bases from J, with 8 bases between. As DNA, the CDR3 is TGTGCCAGCAGTCCGACTAGCACCGGGGAGCTGTTTTTT. It codes for CASSPTSTGELFF.

The chain combines TRBV19 with TRBJ1-2; D unresolved. V lost 6 bases and J 4 bases, leaving 6 bases between the germline ends. CDR1 is LNHDA, CDR2 SQIVND, per germline (reference sequence). The CDR3 loop spans 11 amino acids. CDR3 in DNA: TGTGCCAGTAGCACGGGCTATGGCTACACCTTC. It encodes CASSTGYGYTF.

This clone was observed once. The rearrangement links TRBV5-1 to TRBJ2-1, with 11 bases lining up with TRBD2. The CDR3 runs to 14 residues. V lost 6 bases and J lost 9; bases outside the gene matches: 8. Germline CDR1 SGHRS, CDR2 YFSETQ. The CDR3 loop is CASTSGRSHGEQFF. The CDR3 DNA reads as TGCGCCAGCACTAGCGGGAGGTCCCACGGTGAGCAGTTCTTC.

The V call is TRBV19, the J call TRBJ2-2; the D gene is possibly TRBD2 (6 bases). Germline CDR1 and CDR2: LNHDA and SQIVND (reference sequence). V lost 3 bases and J lost 7, with 9 bases in between. The CDR3 runs to 13 residues. CDR3 nucleotides: TGTGCCAGTAGTATGGGGGGATTCGGGGAGCTGTTTTTT. It yields the protein CASSMGGFGELFF.